These T cell receptor beta chains were read from a single sample in a study of T cells after posttransplantation cyclophosphamide. TCRdb's copy holds only in-frame clones and misses some; the assay was immunoSEQ multiplex PCR. The profile shows roughly 25,000 clones, around 88% of them singletons. Sequencing input: PBMCs. The receptors come from a woman aged 60-70 years with a blood cancer, CMV-positive, and with a related stem cell donor. CDR3s include the opening cysteine and the closing phenylalanine or tryptophan. The D gene is left open where the match is weak. Not all rows give a size; the values are once, few, many and, for expanded clones, a class.

j_call clone_size v_call d_call cdr3_aa cdr3_nt
TRBJ1-1 - TRBV23-1 - CASSQSRYEYTEAFF TGCGCCAGCAGTCAATCTCGGTATGAATACACTGAAGCTTTCTTT
TRBJ2-3 - TRBV7-9 TRBD1 CASSFRGHGPTDTQYF TGTGCCAGCAGCTTCAGGGGGCACGGGCCCACAGATACGCAGTATTTT
TRBJ2-7 once TRBV27 TRBD1 CASSYAGTGAYEQYF TGTGCCAGCAGTTACGCCGGGACAGGGGCTTACGAGCAGTACTTC
TRBJ2-1 - TRBV20-1 - CSAPDYPEQFF TGCAGTGCTCCGGACTACCCTGAGCAGTTCTTC
TRBJ1-1 few TRBV19 - CASSIRDMNTEAFF TGTGCCAGTAGTATACGGGACATGAACACTGAAGCTTTCTTT
TRBJ2-7 - TRBV5-1 TRBD1 CASSLEGQGAREQYF TGCGCCAGCAGCTTGGAGGGACAGGGGGCTAGAGAGCAGTACTTC
TRBJ2-1 - TRBV7-9 - CASSRQGRDEQFF TGTGCCAGCAGCCGACAGGGGAGGGATGAGCAGTTCTTC
TRBJ1-1 - TRBV7-3 TRBD1 CASSLAGGNTEAFF TGTGCCAGCAGCTTAGCAGGGGGCAACACTGAAGCTTTCTTT
TRBJ2-7 - TRBV7-8 - CASSPDSHGGEQYF TGTGCCAGCAGCCCTGACTCGCATGGAGGCGAGCAGTACTTC
TRBJ1-2 - TRBV5-1 - CASSLDVRGNYGYTF TGCGCCAGCAGCTTAGATGTCAGAGGGAACTATGGCTACACCTTC
TRBJ1-5 - TRBV6-1 - CASSSTGFSNQPQHF TGTGCCAGCAGTTCCACAGGATTTAGCAATCAGCCCCAGCATTTT
TRBJ2-5 - TRBV5-4 TRBD2 CASSLARGDTQYF TGTGCCAGCAGCCTAGCCCGGGGGGACACCCAGTACTTC
TRBJ2-1 - TRBV4-1 - CASSQDLGATGHNEQFF TGCGCCAGCAGCCAAGATTTGGGGGCGACAGGACACAATGAGCAGTTCTTC
TRBJ1-1 - TRBV19 TRBD1 CASSHPGQGTEAFF TGTGCCAGTAGTCATCCGGGACAGGGCACTGAAGCTTTCTTT
TRBJ1-1 - TRBV4-1 - CASSQVPGRDSEAEAFF TGCGCCAGCAGCCAAGTCCCCGGCCGGGACTCCGAGGCTGAAGCTTTCTTT
TRBJ2-2 - TRBV5-1 - CASSLDRASRTGELFF TGCGCCAGCAGCTTGGACAGGGCGTCGCGAACTGGGGAGCTGTTTTTT
TRBJ2-6 - TRBV5-1 - CASSPTTGTKNMANVLTF TGCGCCAGCAGCCCCACGACGGGGACAAAAAATATGGCCAACGTCCTGACTTTC
TRBJ2-1 - TRBV6-6 TRBD2 CASSRTSPSSYNEQFF TGTGCCAGCAGTCGGACTAGCCCAAGCTCCTACAATGAGCAGTTCTTC
TRBJ2-2 - TRBV7-8 TRBD2 CASSLRTSLTGELFF TGTGCCAGCAGCCTCAGGACTAGCCTCACCGGGGAGCTGTTTTTT
TRBJ2-1 once TRBV27 - CASSRKGTAGAGNEQFF TGTGCCAGCAGTCGGAAGGGGACAGCGGGGGCTGGAAATGAGCAGTTCTTC
TRBJ2-2 - TRBV15 - CATSRAGTGDTGELFF TGTGCCACCAGCAGAGCAGGGACGGGGGACACCGGGGAGCTGTTTTTT
TRBJ2-7 - TRBV27 - CASRAFGATYEQYF TGTGCCAGCAGGGCTTTTGGGGCCACCTACGAGCAGTACTTC
TRBJ1-4 few TRBV15 TRBD1 CATSRNRGRNEKLFF TGTGCCACCAGCCGAAACAGGGGTCGAAATGAAAAACTGTTTTTT
TRBJ2-1 - TRBV2 TRBD2 CASFRTSDYNEQFF TGTGCCAGCTTCCGGACTAGCGATTACAATGAGCAGTTCTTC
TRBJ2-2 - TRBV7-3 - CASSLDTNTGELFF TGTGCCAGCAGCTTAGACACGAACACCGGGGAGCTGTTTTTT
TRBJ2-4 - TRBV11-2 TRBD2 CASSFRGENLARDIQYF TGTGCCAGCAGCTTTCGGGGGGAAAATTTAGCGAGGGACATTCAGTACTTC
TRBJ2-7 - TRBV7-9 TRBD2 CASSQLAGVSYEQYF TGTGCCAGCAGCCAACTAGCGGGAGTTTCCTACGAGCAGTACTTC
TRBJ2-1 - TRBV9 - CASSVVPSIRDNEQFF TGTGCCAGCAGCGTAGTCCCCTCCATAAGAGACAATGAGCAGTTCTTC
TRBJ2-7 medium-sized TRBV11-2 TRBD1 CASGTGGPYEQYF TGTGCCAGCGGCACAGGGGGCCCCTACGAGCAGTACTTC
TRBJ2-5 - TRBV14 TRBD2 CASSQPGLAETQYF TGTGCCAGCAGCCAACCCGGACTAGCAGAGACCCAGTACTTC
TRBJ1-5 - TRBV18 - CASSTMGGHQPQHF TGTGCCAGCTCTACCATGGGGGGGCATCAGCCCCAGCATTTT
TRBJ2-7 - TRBV7-8 - CASSLGGHNYEQYF TGTGCCAGCAGCTTAGGGGGACACAACTACGAGCAGTACTTC
TRBJ2-2 - TRBV7-3 - CASSLKSQGIGELFF TGTGCCAGCAGCTTAAAAAGCCAGGGGATCGGGGAGCTGTTTTTT
TRBJ1-1 - TRBV9 - CASSVAVNTEAFF TGTGCCAGCAGCGTAGCGGTGAACACTGAAGCTTTCTTT
TRBJ2-7 - TRBV5-6 - CASSSRYEQYF TGTGCCAGCAGCTCTCGCTACGAGCAGTACTTC
TRBJ2-7 - TRBV7-8 TRBD1 CASSVSPGQGVYEQYF TGTGCCAGCAGCGTATCACCGGGACAGGGTGTATACGAGCAGTACTTC